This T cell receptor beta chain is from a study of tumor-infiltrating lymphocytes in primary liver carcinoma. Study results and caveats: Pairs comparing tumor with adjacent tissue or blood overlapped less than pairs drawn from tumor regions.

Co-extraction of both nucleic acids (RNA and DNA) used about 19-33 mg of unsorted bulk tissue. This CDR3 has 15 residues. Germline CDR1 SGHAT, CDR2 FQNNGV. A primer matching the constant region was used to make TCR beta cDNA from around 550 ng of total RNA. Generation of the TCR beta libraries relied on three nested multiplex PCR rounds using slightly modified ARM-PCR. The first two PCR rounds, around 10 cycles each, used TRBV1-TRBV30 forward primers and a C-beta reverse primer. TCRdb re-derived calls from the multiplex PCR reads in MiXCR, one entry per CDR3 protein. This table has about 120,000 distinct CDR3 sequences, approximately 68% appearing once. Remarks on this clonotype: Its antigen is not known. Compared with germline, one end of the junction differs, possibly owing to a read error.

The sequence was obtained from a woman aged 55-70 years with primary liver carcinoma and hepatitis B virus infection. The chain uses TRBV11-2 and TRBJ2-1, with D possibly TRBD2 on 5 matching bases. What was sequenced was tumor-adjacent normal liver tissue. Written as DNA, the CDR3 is TGTGCCAGCACACAACTAGGGCCCTCCTACAGTGAGCAGTTCTTC. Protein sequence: CASTQLGPSYSEQFF. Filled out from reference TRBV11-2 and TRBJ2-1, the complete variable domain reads EAGVAQSPRYKIIEKRQSVAFWCNPISGHATLYWYQQILGQGPKLLIQFQNNGVVDDSQLPKDRFSAERLKGVDSTLKIQPAKLEDSAVYLCASTQLGPSYSEQFFGPGTRLTVL.